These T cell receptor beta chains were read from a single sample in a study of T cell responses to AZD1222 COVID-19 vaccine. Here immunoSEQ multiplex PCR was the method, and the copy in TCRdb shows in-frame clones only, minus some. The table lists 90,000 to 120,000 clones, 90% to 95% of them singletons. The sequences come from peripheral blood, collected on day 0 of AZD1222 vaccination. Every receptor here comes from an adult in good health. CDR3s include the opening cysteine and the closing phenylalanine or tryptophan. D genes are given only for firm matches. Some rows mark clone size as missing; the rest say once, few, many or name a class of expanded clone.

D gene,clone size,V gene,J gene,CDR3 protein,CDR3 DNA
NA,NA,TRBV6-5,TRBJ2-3,CASSYPGTDTQYF,TGTGCCAGCAGTTACCCCGGAACAGATACGCAGTATTTT
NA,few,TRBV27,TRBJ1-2,CASRSGGTNYGYTF,TGTGCCAGCAGGTCCGGGGGCACTAACTATGGCTACACCTTC
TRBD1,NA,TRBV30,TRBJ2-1,CAWTPGQGTEQFF,TGTGCCTGGACCCCGGGACAGGGAACTGAGCAGTTCTTC
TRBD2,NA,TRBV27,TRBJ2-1,CASSGASGSPNNEQFF,TGTGCCAGTTCTGGGGCTAGCGGGAGCCCAAACAATGAGCAGTTCTTC
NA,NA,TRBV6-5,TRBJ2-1,CASSPLITNEQFF,TGTGCCAGCAGTCCTCTGATAACCAATGAGCAGTTCTTC
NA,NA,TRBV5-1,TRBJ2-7,CASSLEGSSYEQYF,TGCGCCAGCAGCTTGGAGGGGAGCTCCTACGAGCAGTACTTC
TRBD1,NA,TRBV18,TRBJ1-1,CASSGTTGGNTEAFF,TGTGCCAGCTCAGGTACCACAGGGGGCAACACTGAAGCTTTCTTT
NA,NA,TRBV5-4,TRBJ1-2,CASRPYGTNYGYTF,TGTGCCAGCAGGCCATATGGAACTAACTATGGCTACACCTTC
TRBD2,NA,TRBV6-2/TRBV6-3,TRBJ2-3,CASSSYGTSGSGGGTDTQYF,TGTGCCAGCAGTTCCTACGGGACTAGCGGGAGTGGGGGGGGCACAGATACGCAGTATTTT
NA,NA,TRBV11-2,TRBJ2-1,CASSLVVAVYNEQFF,TGTGCCAGCAGCTTAGTGGTAGCGGTCTACAATGAGCAGTTCTTC
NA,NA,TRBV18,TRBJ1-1,CASSPFPFAGNTEAFF,TGTGCCAGCTCACCGTTTCCTTTTGCGGGGAACACTGAAGCTTTCTTT
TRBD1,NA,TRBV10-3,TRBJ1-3,CALRQGLGNTIYF,TGTGCCTTACGACAGGGGTTGGGAAACACCATATATTTT
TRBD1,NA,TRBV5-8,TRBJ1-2,CASSARQGIPRGYTF,TGTGCCAGCAGCGCCAGACAGGGAATCCCGCGAGGCTACACCTTC
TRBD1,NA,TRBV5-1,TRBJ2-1,CASSLVQGSYNEQFF,TGCGCCAGCAGCTTGGTACAGGGGTCGTACAATGAGCAGTTCTTC
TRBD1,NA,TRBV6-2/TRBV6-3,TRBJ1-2,CASSLQGIDGYTF,TGTGCCAGCAGTTTACAGGGGATTGACGGCTACACCTTC
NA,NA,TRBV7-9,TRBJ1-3,CASSPPWGAVVDTIYF,TGTGCCAGCAGCCCCCCGTGGGGGGCAGTGGTTGACACCATATATTTT
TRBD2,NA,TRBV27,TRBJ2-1,CASSRLAEQYEQFF,TGTGCCAGCAGTCGACTAGCGGAACAGTATGAGCAGTTCTTC